These 15 T cell receptor beta chains were all obtained from the same sample, sequenced in a study of beta chain features in type 1 diabetes. The study reverse transcribed the entire isolated RNA, so it sequenced expressed TCRB transcripts. The table came from immunoSEQ multiplex PCR; TCRdb's copy has only in-frame clones and leaves some out. This sample has about 320,000 clones, with 14% found just once. Sequenced material: central memory CD4+ T cells from blood. All receptors derive from a man aged 25-40 years in good health.

This clone showed up just a few times. The genes are TRBV19 and TRBJ2-5, with D perhaps TRBD1 (5 bases). Trimming removed 5 bases at V and 4 bases at J, with 14 bases between. CDR1 is LNHDA and CDR2 is SQIVND in the germline V gene (reference sequence). The CDR3 sequence is 14 residues long. The CDR3 is CASSPQGSPETQYF. Written as DNA, the CDR3 is TGTGCCAGTAGTCCTCAGGGTTCCCCAGAGACCCAGTACTTC.

This clone was detected only a few times. J is TRBJ2-1 and V is TRBV28, with a possible D match to TRBD2 (5 bases). Looked up from germline, CDR1 is MDHEN and CDR2 is SYDVKM. CDR3 length: 15 amino acids. Trimming removed 6 bases at V and 8 bases at J, with 20 bases between. CDR3 protein: CASSPIGVSNYEQFF. DNA of the CDR3: TGTGCCAGCAGCCCAATCGGGGTTTCCAATTATGAGCAGTTCTTC.

Concerning this clone itself: The sample carries other DNA sequences with the same CDR3. The V and J genes are TRBV6-5 and TRBJ2-1; D could derive from TRBD1 or TRBD2 (6 bases each). Germline V gene sequence: CDR1 MNHEY, CDR2 SVGAGI. The CDR3 runs to 14 residues. The V and J ends lost 4 bases and 1 base respectively, with 8 bases between them. Written as DNA, the CDR3 is TGTGCCAGCAGTTGGAGGGGGTCCTACAATGAGCAGTTCTTC. Protein: CASSWRGSYNEQFF.

This clone was seen only a few times. The V and J genes are TRBV11-3 and TRBJ2-5; D is undetermined. Germline CDR1 is SGHNT and CDR2 is YENEEA. The CDR3 is 17 residues long. V was shortened by 5 bases and J by 0 bases, with 19 bases between the two germline ends. This CDR3 reads CASSPTGRRSYQETQYF. The CDR3, as DNA: TGTGCCAGCAGCCCGACCGGTAGGCGGTCTTACCAAGAGACCCAGTACTTC. The full variable domain, its missing parts supplied by reference TRBV11-3 and TRBJ2-5, is EAGVVQSPRYKIIEKKQPVAFWCNPISGHNTLYWYLQNLGQGPELLIRYENEEAVDDSQLPKDRFSAERLKGVDSTLKIQPAELGDSAVYLCASSPTGRRSYQETQYFGPGTRLLVL.

This clone was recorded many times. The chain carries TRBV4-3 and TRBJ2-1; D remains ambiguous. This CDR3 comprises 17 residues. Germline CDR1 reads LGHNA; CDR2 reads YSLEER. The ends were cut back, 0 bases at V and 1 base at J, with 13 bases in the middle. DNA for the CDR3: TGCGCCAGCAGCCAAGATGTTGCTAGGGATTCCTACAATGAGCAGTTCTTC. Translation gives CASSQDVARDSYNEQFF.

The chain employs TRBV6-5 and TRBJ2-7; no clear D gene. Looked up from germline, CDR1 is MNHEY and CDR2 is SVGAGI. Between the trimmed V and J ends, which lost 10 bases and 1 base, there was a span of 8 bases. The CDR3 covers 11 residues. CDR3 coding DNA: TGTGCCACTTCTGATTCCTACGAGCAGTACGTC. It is translated as CATSDSYEQYV.

This clone was observed a few times. The V and J genes are TRBV5-1 and TRBJ1-2; no definite D call. V was trimmed by 3 bases and J by 1 base, leaving 7 bases between them. Germline values: CDR1 SGHRS, CDR2 YFSETQ. This CDR3 spans 13 amino acids. CDR3 sequence (DNA): TGCGCCAGCAGCTGGGATAATAACTATGGCTACACCTTC. Encoded protein: CASSWDNNYGYTF.

The sample holds a few counts of this clone. This chain connects TRBV11-2 to TRBJ2-3; D possibly corresponds to TRBD2 (6 bases). Germline CDR1 SGHAT, CDR2 FQNNGV. The CDR3 is 13 amino acids. V dropped 5 bases and J dropped 11 bases, with 17 bases sitting between them. The CDR3 loop reads CASSPIGTLRQYF. The DNA for the CDR3 is TGTGCCAGCAGCCCGATCGGGACTTTACGGCAGTATTTT.

The V gene is TRBV9, the J gene TRBJ2-1, with D tentatively TRBD1 (5 bases). Trimming took 4 bases from V and 8 from J, leaving 19 bases between them. The CDR3 contains 15 residues. Germline-derived CDR1 and CDR2 are SGDLS and YYNGEE. The CDR3 coding sequence is TGTGCCAGCAGCCCACCTAGGGGTACCCGAGATGAGCAGTTCTTC. Protein sequence: CASSPPRGTRDEQFF.

The sample holds a few counts of this clone. Other DNA sequences within the sample encode an identical CDR3. This sequence joins TRBV4-3 and TRBJ2-4; the D is unclear. The CDR3 length is 15 residues. V was trimmed by 1 base and J by 0 bases, leaving 7 bases between them. Germline V gene sequence: CDR1 LGHNA, CDR2 YSLEER. This chain's CDR3 is CASSQVAGAKNIQYF. The CDR3 DNA reads as TGCGCCAGCAGCCAAGTTGCCGGAGCCAAAAACATTCAGTACTTC.

This chain links TRBV30 with TRBJ2-5, with 13 bases identical to TRBD2. Trimming at V came to 1 base and at J to 1 base, leaving 3 bases not matched to a gene. The CDR3 runs to 16 residues. From germline, CDR1 is GTSNPN and CDR2 SVGIG (reference sequence). The CDR3 protein is CAWSGGTSGIQETQYF. CDR3 sequence (DNA): TGTGCCTGGAGTGGGGGGACTAGCGGGATCCAAGAGACCCAGTACTTC. Together with reference TRBV30 and TRBJ2-5, the CDR3 gives the full variable domain: SQTIHQWPATLVQPVGSPLSLECTVEGTSNPNLYWYRQAAGRGLQLLFYSVGIGQISSEVPQNLSASRPQDRQFILSSKKLLLSDSGFYLCAWSGGTSGIQETQYFGPGTRLLVL.

This clone was detected only a few times. CDR3 sequence (DNA): TGTGCCAGCAGTTTTGCAGGGGACAATGAAAAACTGTTTTTT. Translation: CASSFAGDNEKLFF. J is TRBJ1-4 and V is TRBV28; TRBD1 is a possible D gene (6 bases). The germline CDR1 and CDR2 sequences are MDHEN and SYDVKM. This CDR3 has 14 amino acids. V lost 3 bases to trimming and J lost 5 bases, with 10 bases between them.

The chain recombines TRBV2 with TRBJ2-1, with D tentatively TRBD2 (6 bases). Trimming left V 7 bases short and J 7 bases short, with 17 bases between. CDR3 size: 14 residues. Germline-derived CDR1 and CDR2 are SNHLY and FYNNEI. The CDR3 loop is CASKGLASWNEQFF. DNA of the CDR3: TGTGCCAGCAAGGGACTCGCCTCCTGGAATGAGCAGTTCTTC.

V usage is TRBV9 and J usage is TRBJ2-3; D perhaps matches TRBD1 (7 bases). The CDR3 is made up of 18 amino acids. Trimming pared 5 bases from V and 0 bases from J, leaving 22 bases between. CDR1 is SGDLS, CDR2 YYNGEE, per germline. The CDR3 DNA reads as TGTGCCAGCAGGCCCTTGGGAGGCGGGGACAGAAGCACAGATACGCAGTATTTT. Translated, it gives CASRPLGGGDRSTDTQYF. Combining the CDR3 with reference TRBV9 and TRBJ2-3 gives the whole variable domain DSGVTQTPKHLITATGQRVTLRCSPRSGDLSVYWYQQSLDQGLQFLIQYYNGEERAKGNILERFSAQQFPDLHSELNLSSLELGDSALYFCASRPLGGGDRSTDTQYFGPGTRLTVL.

J is TRBJ2-3 and V is TRBV9; the D is unclear. V was trimmed by 3 bases and J by 3 bases, leaving 11 bases between them. The CDR3 extends over 14 amino acids. Germline V gives CDR1 SGDLS, CDR2 YYNGEE. DNA of the CDR3: TGTGCCAGCAGCGATGCGAGGCGGACAGATACGCAGTATTTT. Translated, it gives CASSDARRTDTQYF.